This is a list of T cell receptor beta chains from one sample in a study of T cell responses to AZD1222 COVID-19 vaccine. Clones were read by immunoSEQ multiplex PCR, and TCRdb kept only the in-frame ones, dropping some. The data contain around 150,000 clones, 92% of them singletons. This sample comprised peripheral blood, obtained on day 0 of MenACWY control vaccination. The receptors derive from an adult in good health. CDR3s include the opening cysteine and the closing phenylalanine or tryptophan. A D gene is named only where the DNA matches it firmly. Expanded clones get a size class; other rows say once, few or many, or leave the size out.

clone size: -
V gene: TRBV6-1
D gene: TRBD2
CDR3 length: 16
J gene: TRBJ2-5
CDR3 protein: CASSGTRNPPRETQYF
CDR3 DNA: TGTGCCAGCAGTGGGACTAGAAATCCACCAAGGGAGACCCAGTACTTC

clone size: -
V gene: TRBV14
D gene: TRBD2
CDR3 length: 15
J gene: TRBJ2-3
CDR3 protein: CASSLRLAGTDTQYF
CDR3 DNA: TGTGCCAGCAGCCTCCGACTAGCGGGCACAGATACGCAGTATTTT

clone size: -
V gene: TRBV7-2
D gene: -
CDR3 length: 14
J gene: TRBJ1-2
CDR3 protein: CASSLVRANYGYTF
CDR3 DNA: TGTGCCAGCAGCTTAGTTAGAGCTAACTATGGCTACACTTTC

clone size: -
V gene: TRBV19
D gene: -
CDR3 length: 12
J gene: TRBJ2-1
CDR3 protein: CASSNTYNEQFF
CDR3 DNA: TGTGCCAGTAGTAACACCTACAATGAGCAGTTCTTC

clone size: -
V gene: TRBV9
D gene: -
CDR3 length: 16
J gene: TRBJ2-7
CDR3 protein: CASSVGSAGGFYEQYF
CDR3 DNA: TGTGCCAGCAGCGTAGGTTCGGCAGGGGGGTTCTACGAGCAGTACTTC

clone size: few
V gene: TRBV15
D gene: TRBD1
CDR3 length: 15
J gene: TRBJ2-5
CDR3 protein: CATSRDGTGQETQYF
CDR3 DNA: TGTGCCACCAGCAGAGATGGGACAGGTCAAGAGACCCAGTACTTC

clone size: -
V gene: TRBV27
D gene: -
CDR3 length: 15
J gene: TRBJ1-3
CDR3 protein: CASSLSRGAGNTIYF
CDR3 DNA: TGTGCCAGCAGTTTATCGAGAGGGGCGGGAAACACCATATATTTT

clone size: once
V gene: TRBV30
D gene: TRBD2
CDR3 length: 16
J gene: TRBJ2-3
CDR3 protein: CAWSVTGGGSTDTQYF
CDR3 DNA: TGTGCCTGGAGTGTCACTGGGGGGGGTAGCACAGATACGCAGTATTTT

clone size: -
V gene: TRBV19
D gene: TRBD2
CDR3 length: 15
J gene: TRBJ2-7
CDR3 protein: CASSTLAGVGYEQYF
CDR3 DNA: TGTGCCAGTAGTACATTAGCGGGAGTAGGGTACGAGCAGTACTTC

clone size: -
V gene: TRBV7-6
D gene: TRBD1
CDR3 length: 15
J gene: TRBJ1-5
CDR3 protein: CASSQGDRGNQPQHF
CDR3 DNA: TGTGCCAGCAGCCAAGGGGACAGGGGCAATCAGCCCCAGCATTTT

clone size: -
V gene: TRBV19
D gene: -
CDR3 length: 15
J gene: TRBJ2-2
CDR3 protein: CASSRGARDTGELFF
CDR3 DNA: TGTGCCAGTAGTCGGGGGGCTAGAGACACCGGGGAGCTGTTTTTT

clone size: few
V gene: TRBV7-2
D gene: -
CDR3 length: 14
J gene: TRBJ1-2
CDR3 protein: CASREGHANYGYTF
CDR3 DNA: TGTGCCAGCAGGGAGGGACATGCCAACTATGGCTACACCTTC

clone size: -
V gene: TRBV2
D gene: TRBD1
CDR3 length: 16
J gene: TRBJ1-1
CDR3 protein: CASSEFPGQGKSEAFF
CDR3 DNA: TGTGCCAGCAGCGAGTTTCCCGGACAGGGGAAATCTGAAGCTTTCTTT

clone size: -
V gene: TRBV7-9
D gene: -
CDR3 length: 14
J gene: TRBJ1-3
CDR3 protein: CASRLPGTGNTIYF
CDR3 DNA: TGTGCCAGCAGACTCCCGGGAACTGGAAACACCATATATTTT

clone size: -
V gene: TRBV28
D gene: TRBD2
CDR3 length: 15
J gene: TRBJ2-7
CDR3 protein: CASSTVAGGLHEQYF
CDR3 DNA: TGTGCCAGCAGCACCGTGGCGGGAGGGCTCCACGAGCAGTACTTC

clone size: -
V gene: TRBV11-3
D gene: -
CDR3 length: 15
J gene: TRBJ1-1
CDR3 protein: CASRLGSSMNTEAFF
CDR3 DNA: TGTGCCAGCAGGCTAGGCAGCTCCATGAACACTGAAGCTTTCTTT

clone size: -
V gene: TRBV7-2
D gene: -
CDR3 length: 13
J gene: TRBJ2-5
CDR3 protein: CASSPLGRETQYF
CDR3 DNA: TGTGCCAGCAGCCCCCTAGGGAGAGAGACCCAGTACTTC

clone size: -
V gene: TRBV7-3
D gene: -
CDR3 length: 18
J gene: TRBJ2-1
CDR3 protein: CASSSYTSLESSYNEQFF
CDR3 DNA: TGTGCCAGCAGCTCTTACACTAGTCTAGAGAGCTCCTACAATGAGCAGTTCTTC

clone size: -
V gene: TRBV6-6
D gene: -
CDR3 length: 11
J gene: TRBJ1-2
CDR3 protein: CASSYVDGYTF
CDR3 DNA: TGTGCCAGCAGTTATGTGGATGGCTACACCTTC

clone size: -
V gene: TRBV7-8
D gene: -
CDR3 length: 14
J gene: TRBJ1-2
CDR3 protein: CASTRGEWSGGYTF
CDR3 DNA: TGTGCCAGCACACGGGGCGAATGGTCTGGCGGCTACACCTTC

clone size: -
V gene: TRBV6-5
D gene: -
CDR3 length: 14
J gene: TRBJ2-5
CDR3 protein: CASGRLGLGETQYF
CDR3 DNA: TGTGCCAGCGGCAGGCTGGGGCTGGGGGAGACCCAGTACTTC

clone size: -
V gene: TRBV19
D gene: -
CDR3 length: 15
J gene: TRBJ2-1
CDR3 protein: CASSTSLGRYNEQFF
CDR3 DNA: TGTGCCAGTAGTACAAGTCTTGGCCGCTACAATGAGCAGTTCTTC

clone size: -
V gene: TRBV4-1
D gene: -
CDR3 length: 16
J gene: TRBJ2-5
CDR3 protein: CASSQETGRFLETQYF
CDR3 DNA: TGCGCCAGCAGCCAAGAGACAGGGAGGTTCTTAGAGACCCAGTACTTC

clone size: -
V gene: TRBV28
D gene: -
CDR3 length: 14
J gene: TRBJ2-3
CDR3 protein: CASIPGGSGDTQYF
CDR3 DNA: TGTGCCAGCATCCCAGGGGGGTCGGGGGATACGCAGTATTTT

clone size: -
V gene: TRBV5-1
D gene: -
CDR3 length: 15
J gene: TRBJ1-6
CDR3 protein: CASSPRDTDNSPLHF
CDR3 DNA: TGCGCCAGCAGCCCCCGGGACACCGATAATTCACCCCTCCACTTT

clone size: -
V gene: TRBV6-5
D gene: -
CDR3 length: 13
J gene: TRBJ1-5
CDR3 protein: CASSYEGRQPQHF
CDR3 DNA: TGTGCCAGCAGTTACGAGGGGAGGCAGCCCCAGCATTTT

clone size: -
V gene: TRBV30
D gene: -
CDR3 length: 12
J gene: TRBJ1-5
CDR3 protein: CAWNSRNQPQHF
CDR3 DNA: TGTGCCTGGAACAGCCGCAATCAGCCCCAGCATTTT